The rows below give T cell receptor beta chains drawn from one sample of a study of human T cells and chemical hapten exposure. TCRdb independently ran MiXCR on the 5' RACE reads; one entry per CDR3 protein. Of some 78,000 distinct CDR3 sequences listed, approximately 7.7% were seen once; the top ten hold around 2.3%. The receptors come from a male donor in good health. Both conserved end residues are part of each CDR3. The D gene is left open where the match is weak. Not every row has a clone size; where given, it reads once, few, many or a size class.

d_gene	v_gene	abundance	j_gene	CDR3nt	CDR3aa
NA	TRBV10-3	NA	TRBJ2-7	TGTGCCATCAGTGAGGACAGGAGGTCCTACGAGCAGTACTTC	CAISEDRRSYEQYF
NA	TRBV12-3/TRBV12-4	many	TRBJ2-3	TGTGCCACCGGATTATGGGGCACAGATACGCAGTATTTT	CATGLWGTDTQYF
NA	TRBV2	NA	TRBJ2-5	TGTGCCAGCAGTGAGGAGGCTCTAGAAGAGACCCAGTACTTC	CASSEEALEETQYF
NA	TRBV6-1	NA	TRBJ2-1	TGTGCCAGCGCCGGTGCTTACAATGAGCAGTTCTTC	CASAGAYNEQFF
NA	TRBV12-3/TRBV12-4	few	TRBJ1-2	TGTGCCAGCCTTTTAAGGCGGCAGGGGAACGGCTACACCTTC	CASLLRRQGNGYTF
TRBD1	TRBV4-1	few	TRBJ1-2	TGCGCCAGCAGCCAGGGGACAGGGCGGAACTATGGCTACACCTTC	CASSQGTGRNYGYTF
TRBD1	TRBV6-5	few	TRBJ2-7	TGTGCCAGCAGTAGTCAGGGGGCGTACTCCTACGAGCAGTACTTC	CASSSQGAYSYEQYF
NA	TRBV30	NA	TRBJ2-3	TGTGCCTGGAGTGTAGGTAGCACAGATACGCAGTATTTT	CAWSVGSTDTQYF
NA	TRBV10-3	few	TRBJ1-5	TGTGCCATCAGTTTGGACGCCGGAGCCCAGCCCCAGCATTTT	CAISLDAGAQPQHF
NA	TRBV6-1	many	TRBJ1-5	TGTGCCAGCAATCAAAACTCGAATCAGCCCCAGCATTTT	CASNQNSNQPQHF
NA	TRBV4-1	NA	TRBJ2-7	TGCGCCAGCAGCCAAGATCAGGCCTACGAGCAGTACTTC	CASSQDQAYEQYF
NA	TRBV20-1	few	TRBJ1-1	TGCAGTGCTAGGGTACAGGGTAGGGACACTGAAGCTTTCTTT	CSARVQGRDTEAFF
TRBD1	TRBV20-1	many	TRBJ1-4	TGCAGTGCTAGTCAGGGGGACGAAAAACTGTTTTTT	CSASQGDEKLFF
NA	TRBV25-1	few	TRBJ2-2	TGTGCCAGCAGTTCCTCCATTCGAATTTCCGACAGTCGGAACACCGGGGAGCTGTTTTTT	CASSSSIRISDSRNTGELFF
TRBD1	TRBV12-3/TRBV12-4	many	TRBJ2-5	TGTGCCAGCAGTTCCACGGGACAGCAAGAGACCCAGTACTTC	CASSSTGQQETQYF
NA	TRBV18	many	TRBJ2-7	TGTGCCAGCTCACCAATCCCTATTGGCGAGCAGTACTTC	CASSPIPIGEQYF
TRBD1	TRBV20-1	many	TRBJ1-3	TGCAGTGCTAGCCCAGGACAGGGCACTTTCTCTGGAAACACCATATATTTT	CSASPGQGTFSGNTIYF
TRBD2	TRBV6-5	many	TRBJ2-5	TGTGCCAGCAGCCTGGGACTAGCGGGAGGGCCTCAAGAGACCCAGTACTTC	CASSLGLAGGPQETQYF
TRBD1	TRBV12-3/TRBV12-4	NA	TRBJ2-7	TGTGCCAGCAGTGGCACGGACAGGGTCCGGAACGAGCAGTACTTC	CASSGTDRVRNEQYF
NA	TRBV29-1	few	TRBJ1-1	TGCAGCGTCAAGGGGCGTTCGAACACTGAAGCTTTCTTT	CSVKGRSNTEAFF
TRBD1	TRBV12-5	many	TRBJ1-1	TGTGCTAGTGGTTTCCCGGGACAGCTGCACACTGAAGCTTTCTTT	CASGFPGQLHTEAFF
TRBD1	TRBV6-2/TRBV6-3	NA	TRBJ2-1	TGTGCCAGCAGTCGGACAGGGGGGATTGGGAATGAGCAGTTCTTC	CASSRTGGIGNEQFF
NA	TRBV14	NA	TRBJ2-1	TGTGCCAGCAGCCCGGAAATCAGACTTGAGCAGTTCTTC	CASSPEIRLEQFF
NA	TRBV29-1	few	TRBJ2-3	TGCAGCGCCACGCTAGGAACATCGCAGTATTTT	CSATLGTSQYF
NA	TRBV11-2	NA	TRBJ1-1	TGTGCCAGCAGCTCCATCGACAGGTGGTCGGCTTTCTTT	CASSSIDRWSAFF
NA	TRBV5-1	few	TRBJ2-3	TGCGCCAGCAGGACGGGACTGGCGGGTTCTAGCACAGATACGCAGTATTTT	CASRTGLAGSSTDTQYF
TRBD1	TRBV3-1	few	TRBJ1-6	TGTGCCAGCAGCCGCTCGACAGGGTTTAATTCACCCCTCCACTTT	CASSRSTGFNSPLHF
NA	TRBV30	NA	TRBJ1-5	TGTGCCTGGAGTGACAGGGAAGGTCAGCCCCAGCATTTT	CAWSDREGQPQHF
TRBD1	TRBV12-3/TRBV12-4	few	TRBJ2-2	TGTGCCAGCACTGAGACAGGGATATTCACCGGGGAGCTGTTTTTT	CASTETGIFTGELFF
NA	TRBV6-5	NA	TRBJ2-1	TGTGCCAGCAGGCCCCGCGGGGTAAGCTCCTACAATGAGCAGTTCTTC	CASRPRGVSSYNEQFF
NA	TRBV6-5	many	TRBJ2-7	TGTGCCAGCAGATCCGGCACCATGTACGAGCAGTACTTC	CASRSGTMYEQYF
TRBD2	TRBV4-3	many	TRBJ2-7	TGCGCCAGCAGCCACCGTAGCGGGATTTACTACGAGCAGTACTTC	CASSHRSGIYYEQYF
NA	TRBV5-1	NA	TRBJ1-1	TGCGCCAGCAGCTTGGTGGGATCTGAAAACACTGAAGCTTTCTTT	CASSLVGSENTEAFF
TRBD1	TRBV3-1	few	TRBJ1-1	TGTGCCAGCAGCCAAGCCTCCGGGACAGGGGCTGCTGAAGCTTTCTTT	CASSQASGTGAAEAFF
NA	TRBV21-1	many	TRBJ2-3	TGTGCCAGCAGCAAAGGGACTAGCGGCACAGATACGCAGTATTTT	CASSKGTSGTDTQYF
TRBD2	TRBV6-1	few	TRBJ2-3	TGTGCCAGCAGTGAAAAGGGACTAGCGGGAGTTCCTTACACAGATACGCAGTATTTT	CASSEKGLAGVPYTDTQYF
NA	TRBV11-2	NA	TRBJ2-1	TGTGCCAGCAGCTTGACAGACAATGAGCAGTTCTTC	CASSLTDNEQFF
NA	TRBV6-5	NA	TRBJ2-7	TGTGCCAGCAGTTACCTGGTGGAGGGCTACTACGAGCAGTACTTC	CASSYLVEGYYEQYF
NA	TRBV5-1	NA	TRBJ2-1	TGCGCCAGCAGCCCACGCTGGGACGTGGGCTCCTACAATGAGCAGTTCTTC	CASSPRWDVGSYNEQFF
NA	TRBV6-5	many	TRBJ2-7	TGTGCCAGCAGTTACTCGACCAGGGCCTACGAGCAGTACTTC	CASSYSTRAYEQYF